This TCR beta chain was retrieved from a study of T cell repertoires in cytomegalovirus infection (dated by TCRdb to the late 2010s). Describing the broader study: The peptide stimulations were aimed at well-studied HLA-B-restricted epitopes as well as recently identified HLA-C-restricted CMV epitopes, whose presentation resists viral immunomodulation. The HLA type of each donor mattered for the analysis, because public TCR beta signatures pointed to carriage of CMV infection along with the matching HLA type. General study outcomes and caveats: The ex vivo response was dominated by HLA-C-restricted CMV-specific TCR beta clonotypes, which also provided the single most frequent clonotype in two of eight donors. In both this cohort and an independent cohort of several hundred donors, the cumulative frequency of public TCR beta family members distinguished carriers of CMV infection plus the relevant HLA type.

The sample's treatment or condition, from its label and the paper: in vitro stimulation with specific CMV peptide epitopes to enrich CMV-specific T cells. The CDR3 numbers 16 residues from cysteine through phenylalanine. Solely the CDR3 DNA is kept, with 48 bases framed from the first base. CDR1 MGHRA and CDR2 YSYEKL were looked up in the germline V gene. V loses 4 bases, J loses 5 bases, and the germline ends lie 18 bases apart. Sequencing was performed on an Illumina HiSeq 1500. Through fastp at Q25 and MiXCR, TCRdb rebuilt clones from the public reads, retaining in-frame beta chains. Rows matching on CDR3 protein sequence are summarized as one entry with the most common DNA and genes. This sample is represented by approximately 470,000 distinct CDR3 sequences; about 44% of them were singletons. About 39% of the sample is held by the ten biggest clonotypes. Concerning this clonotype: Its antigen is currently not known. It has no much larger one-base neighbor in the sample; base qualities were not kept.

The starting material was cultured PBMCs, obtained from culture after CMV antigen stimulation. The chain uses TRBV4-1 and TRBJ1-5; the D gene is perhaps TRBD1, on 6 matching bases. The sequence derives from a human donor in good health (CMV status not recorded). Some clones in this sample may be carry-over from other donors' samples. The sequenced DNA is TGCGCCAGCAGCCTAAGATTGGGGGCTGGGGATCAGCCCCAGCATTTT. Translated, this is CASSLRLGAGDQPQHF.